Listed below are T cell receptor beta chains from one sample, sequenced in a study of T-cell memory formation after mild COVID-19. TCRdb passed the 5' RACE reads through MiXCR, listing each CDR3 protein once. This table holds over 300,000 distinct CDR3 sequences, 20% to 25% found once. Sample: PBMCs or a T cell subset sorted from them (not recorded which). The origin of the receptors is a young man who had mild COVID-19 (a few samples of this study predate the infection). Cell type and time point are not known. The CDR3 runs from the conserved cysteine through the conserved F or W. The D gene is left open where the match is weak. A row's size may be missing; if present it is once, few, many or a size class.

v_call	d_call	clone_size	j_call	cdr3_aa	cdr3_nt
TRBV25-1	NA	few	TRBJ2-7	CASSDRPSYEQYF	TGTGCCAGCAGTGACAGGCCCTCCTACGAGCAGTACTTC
TRBV6-5	NA	few	TRBJ1-2	CASTQGRYGYTF	TGTGCCAGCACTCAGGGGCGGTATGGCTACACCTTC
TRBV7-9	NA	few	TRBJ1-1	CASSPGWGDTEAFF	TGTGCCAGCAGCCCCGGCTGGGGGGACACTGAAGCTTTCTTT
TRBV12-3/TRBV12-4	NA	NA	TRBJ1-5	CASSLGDGFPQVQPQHF	TGTGCCAGCAGTTTAGGAGACGGATTTCCCCAAGTTCAGCCCCAGCATTTT
TRBV6-6	NA	NA	TRBJ2-1	CASSYSDSLGEQFF	TGTGCCAGCAGTTACTCGGACAGCCTGGGTGAGCAGTTCTTC
TRBV18	NA	NA	TRBJ1-4	CASSPQLLATNEKLFF	TGTGCCAGCTCACCACAGCTCCTTGCAACTAATGAAAAACTGTTTTTT
TRBV12-3/TRBV12-4	NA	NA	TRBJ2-7	CASSLLPSDYEQYF	TGTGCCAGCAGTTTACTGCCCTCTGACTACGAGCAGTACTTC
TRBV11-3	NA	NA	TRBJ2-5	CASSLRAGQTQYF	TGTGCCAGCAGCCTACGGGCTGGTCAGACCCAGTACTTC
TRBV7-7	NA	few	TRBJ2-7	CASSHYEQYF	TGTGCCAGCAGCCACTACGAGCAGTACTTC
TRBV6-5	NA	few	TRBJ2-5	CASSYDGGGNQETQYF	TGTGCCAGCAGTTACGACGGGGGCGGAAACCAAGAGACCCAGTACTTC
TRBV7-3	NA	many	TRBJ1-6	CASSPGLSQNSPLHF	TGTGCCAGCAGTCCTGGGCTATCCCAGAATTCACCCCTCCACTTT
TRBV6-2/TRBV6-3	NA	many	TRBJ2-1	CASGRRTGNNEQFF	TGTGCCAGCGGAAGACGAACAGGGAACAATGAGCAGTTCTTC
TRBV5-1	TRBD1	NA	TRBJ2-5	CASSLEGAGLETQYF	TGCGCCAGCAGCTTGGAGGGGGCTGGCTTAGAGACCCAGTACTTC
TRBV3-1	NA	many	TRBJ2-1	CASSLRDASGSEQFF	TGTGCCAGCAGCCTACGGGACGCCAGCGGTTCTGAGCAGTTCTTC
TRBV10-3	NA	NA	TRBJ1-5	CAISESISGNQPQHF	TGTGCCATCAGTGAGTCGATAAGTGGGAATCAGCCCCAGCATTTT
TRBV9	NA	once	TRBJ1-6	CASSSDSLLSPLHF	TGTGCCAGCAGCTCGGACAGCCTCCTATCACCCCTCCACTTT
TRBV15	TRBD1	few	TRBJ1-5	CATSRDRGSNQPQHF	TGTGCCACCAGCAGGGACAGGGGGAGCAATCAGCCCCAGCATTTT
TRBV7-6	TRBD2	NA	TRBJ2-1	CASSLAGRGKTNEQFF	TGTGCCAGCAGCTTAGCCGGGAGGGGAAAGACGAATGAGCAGTTCTTC
TRBV7-9	TRBD1	NA	TRBJ1-3	CASSPGQGAFSGNTIYF	TGTGCCAGCAGCCCGGGACAGGGCGCCTTCTCTGGAAACACCATATATTTT
TRBV19	TRBD1	few	TRBJ2-7	CASSAGQGASYEQYF	TGTGCCAGTAGTGCCGGACAGGGGGCCTCCTACGAGCAGTACTTC
TRBV12-3/TRBV12-4	NA	NA	TRBJ1-1	CASSSVGNLNTEAFF	TGTGCCAGCAGTTCGGTGGGAAATTTAAACACTGAAGCTTTCTTT
TRBV10-3	NA	NA	TRBJ2-5	CATQARELETQYF	TGTGCCACGCAAGCGAGGGAGTTGGAGACCCAGTACTTC
TRBV12-3/TRBV12-4	NA	NA	TRBJ1-5	CASSLPGGDQPQHF	TGTGCCAGCAGCTTACCTGGGGGGGATCAGCCCCAGCATTTT
TRBV4-1	NA	NA	TRBJ1-6	CASSQVVSSASPLHF	TGCGCCAGCAGCCAAGTGGTTTCAAGTGCTTCACCCCTCCACTTT
TRBV20-1	NA	few	TRBJ1-1	CSARDLRGGHTEAFF	TGCAGTGCTAGAGATCTGAGAGGGGGTCATACTGAAGCTTTCTTT
TRBV19	NA	NA	TRBJ2-2	CASSIDRATGELFF	TGTGCCAGTAGTATAGATCGGGCAACCGGGGAGCTGTTTTTT
TRBV7-2	TRBD1	NA	TRBJ1-5	CASSLVVADRRYSNQPQHF	TGTGCCAGCAGCTTAGTTGTAGCGGACAGGCGATATAGCAATCAGCCCCAGCATTTT
TRBV5-1	NA	NA	TRBJ2-7	CASSFQPGDSYEQYF	TGCGCCAGCAGCTTCCAACCGGGGGACTCCTACGAGCAGTACTTC
TRBV7-3	NA	NA	TRBJ2-3	CASSALGAADTQYF	TGTGCCAGCAGCGCCCTCGGGGCCGCAGATACGCAGTATTTT
TRBV4-3	NA	few	TRBJ1-5	CASSQDDGTPQHF	TGCGCCAGCAGCCAAGATGACGGGACACCCCAGCATTTT
TRBV10-2	NA	few	TRBJ2-1	CASSAREQFF	TGCGCCAGCAGTGCGAGGGAGCAGTTCTTC
TRBV6-2/TRBV6-3	NA	NA	TRBJ2-3	CASSYDVRGHALRDTQYF	TGTGCCAGCAGTTACGACGTCAGGGGACACGCCTTACGAGATACGCAGTATTTT
TRBV18	NA	NA	TRBJ2-7	CASSQGHVSYEQYF	TGTGCCAGCTCTCAGGGACACGTTTCCTACGAGCAGTACTTC
TRBV4-1	NA	NA	TRBJ1-5	CASSQEGGLNQPQHF	TGCGCCAGCAGCCAAGAGGGGGGTCTCAATCAGCCCCAGCATTTT
TRBV20-1	NA	few	TRBJ2-3	CSAAGAGRRTDTQYF	TGCAGTGCCGCGGGGGCGGGTCGCCGCACAGATACGCAGTATTTT
TRBV9	TRBD2	few	TRBJ2-3	CASSAEPGLGSTDTQYF	TGTGCCAGCAGCGCCGAACCGGGACTAGGAAGCACAGATACGCAGTATTTT
TRBV4-1	TRBD1	NA	TRBJ1-2	CASSQPEGTVNGYTF	TGCGCCAGCAGCCAACCGGAGGGGACAGTAAATGGCTACACCTTC
TRBV24-1	TRBD1	NA	TRBJ1-1	CATSDGDSTEAFF	TGTGCCACCAGTGACGGGGACAGCACTGAAGCTTTCTTT
TRBV18	NA	NA	TRBJ2-7	CASSPPERGIVYEQYF	TGTGCCAGCTCACCCCCTGAGAGGGGGATAGTCTACGAGCAGTACTTC
TRBV5-1	NA	NA	TRBJ2-1	CASRRSREAYNEQFF	TGCGCCAGCAGACGGTCCAGGGAGGCCTACAATGAGCAGTTCTTC
TRBV21-1	NA	few	TRBJ2-2	CASSARDRVPGELFF	TGTGCCAGCAGCGCACGGGACAGGGTCCCCGGGGAGCTGTTTTTT
TRBV7-9	NA	NA	TRBJ2-7	CASSLPGTLYGEQYF	TGTGCCAGCAGCTTACCGGGGACCCTCTATGGCGAGCAGTACTTC
TRBV24-1	NA	NA	TRBJ2-3	CATSDRQATDTQYF	TGTGCCACCAGTGACCGACAGGCCACAGATACGCAGTATTTT
TRBV4-1	NA	NA	TRBJ2-1	CASSQEYGEQFF	TGCGCCAGCAGCCAAGAGTACGGGGAGCAGTTCTTC
TRBV20-1	NA	few	TRBJ2-7	CSARHLTETYEQYF	TGCAGTGCTAGACACTTGACAGAGACCTACGAGCAGTACTTC
TRBV15	NA	few	TRBJ2-1	CATSKTNNEQFF	TGTGCCACCAGCAAGACAAACAATGAGCAGTTCTTC
TRBV5-1	TRBD2	NA	TRBJ2-5	CASSLAASGGETQYF	TGCGCCAGCAGCTTGGCGGCTAGCGGGGGGGAGACCCAGTACTTC
TRBV7-8	NA	NA	TRBJ1-1	CASSSGYAGFSEAFF	TGTGCCAGCAGCTCCGGATATGCGGGGTTTTCTGAAGCTTTCTTT
TRBV6-1	NA	NA	TRBJ2-1	CASSDGNNEQFF	TGTGCCAGCAGTGACGGAAACAATGAGCAGTTCTTC
TRBV7-2	NA	NA	TRBJ1-2	CASSLEVRRYTF	TGTGCCAGCAGCTTAGAGGTCAGGCGCTACACCTTC
TRBV12-3/TRBV12-4	NA	NA	TRBJ1-2	CASSPLLGLGYTF	TGTGCCAGCAGCCCCTTGTTAGGGCTGGGCTACACCTTC
TRBV2	NA	NA	TRBJ1-1	CASGPLFDNLNTEAFF	TGTGCCAGCGGGCCCCTCTTTGATAATTTGAACACTGAAGCTTTCTTT
TRBV23-1	NA	NA	TRBJ1-5	CASSHPPGAPNQPQHF	TGCGCCAGCAGTCATCCCCCAGGGGCACCCAATCAGCCCCAGCATTTT